The present T cell receptor (beta chain) was sequenced within a study of blood T cells in healthy people across ages. In its sample, this clonotype was seen a few times. With a J-beta primer mix and a sample-barcoded 5' primer, a second PCR ran about 7 to 12 cycles. Each TCR beta cDNA got a 12-nucleotide random molecular identifier. TCRdb passed the 5' RACE reads through MiXCR, listing each CDR3 protein once. The repertoire holds over 1.5 million distinct CDR3 sequences, with about 50% as singletons. Each sample had at least 6 million PBMCs isolated. Germline trimming cut 6 bases from V and 6 bases from J; bases unmatched to any gene: 12. The CDR3 runs 15 residues. CDR1 and CDR2 from the germline V gene are SGHTA and FQGNSA.

Sequencing was carried out using blood. The rearrangement uses TRBV7-2 and TRBJ2-3, with TRBD1 matching over 7 bases. This TCR came from a woman aged 40 to 49 in good health. The CDR3 sequence is CASSGRQGRWDTQYF. For the CDR3, the DNA is TGTGCCAGCAGTGGAAGACAGGGTAGATGGGATACGCAGTATTTT. Full variable domain (rest looked up from reference TRBV7-2 and TRBJ2-3): GAGVSQSPSNKVTEKGKDVELRCDPISGHTALYWYRQSLGQGLEFLIYFQGNSAPDKSGLPSDRFSAERTGGSVSTLTIQRTQQEDSAVYLCASSGRQGRWDTQYFGPGTRLTVL.